One sample yielded the 21 T cell receptor beta chains listed below, sequenced in a study of blood T cell repertoires in COVID-19. This table comes from immunoSEQ multiplex PCR, and its TCRdb copy is limited to in-frame clones, with some not included. The profile covers more than 300,000 clones, with approximately 89% appearing a single time and 10% taken by the ten largest. Sequenced sample: peripheral blood. All receptors come from a woman in her twenties or thirties with COVID-19, enrolled during active disease.

The rearrangement uses TRBV3-1 (or the pseudogene TRBV3-2) and TRBJ2-1; 15 nucleotides align to TRBD2. The trim removed 4 bases at V and 5 bases at J, leaving 9 bases unmatched. The CDR3 totals 18 residues. Germline CDR1 and CDR2: LGHDT and YNNKEL (reference sequence). CDR3 nucleotides: TGTGCCAGCAGCCTCCCAGGACTAGCGGGAGGGCCGAACAATGAGCAGTTCTTC. It is translated as CASSLPGLAGGPNNEQFF.

The V gene is TRBV28, the J gene TRBJ2-7; tentatively, D is TRBD1 (5 bases). Germline loops: CDR1 MDHEN, CDR2 SYDVKM. The CDR3 runs 12 residues. V gave up 7 bases and J gave up 5 bases, with 12 bases separating them. The DNA of the CDR3 is TGTGCCAGCATGGTAGGGGCCCACGAGCAGTACTTC. As protein: CASMVGAHEQYF.

This clone has at least ten counts. V is TRBV4-2 and J is TRBJ1-1; tentative D call: TRBD1 (6 bases). Per germline, CDR1 LGHNA and CDR2 YNFKEQ. Trimming removed 0 bases from V and 3 bases from J, with 11 bases in between. The CDR3 sequence is 15 residues long. This CDR3 is CASSQDGGRYTEAFF. The DNA for the CDR3 is TGTGCCAGCAGCCAAGATGGGGGCAGATACACTGAAGCTTTCTTT.

The gene calls are TRBV9 and TRBJ2-7; TRBD2 is a possible D gene (6 bases). V shed 0 bases and J shed 6 bases, with 16 bases lying between them. The CDR3 is 15 amino acids. Germline CDR1 reads SGDLS; CDR2 reads YYNGEE. CDR3 sequence: CASSVGDSGGPEQYF. In nucleotides, the CDR3 is TGTGCCAGCAGCGTAGGGGACTCCGGGGGTCCCGAGCAGTACTTC.

The CDR3 reads CATSGQGAPGQPQHF. CDR3 nucleotide sequence: TGTGCCACCAGTGGACAGGGGGCGCCGGGGCAGCCCCAGCATTTT. The rearrangement joins TRBV24-1 to TRBJ1-5; 10 bases agree with TRBD1. In germline, CDR1 is KGHDR, CDR2 SFDVKD. The CDR3 spans 15 residues. J lost 7 bases, V lost 5 bases, and 7 bases had no gene match.

The CDR3 here is CASSLGPMSYEQYF. CDR3 coding DNA: TGTGCCAGCAGCTTAGGGCCCATGTCCTACGAGCAGTACTTC. The J gene is TRBJ2-7, the V gene TRBV7-2; D not resolved. V gave up 1 base and J gave up 1 base, with 8 bases separating them. This CDR3 region has 14 residues. CDR1 and CDR2 from the germline V gene are SGHTA and FQGNSA. The full variable domain, with the rest looked up from reference TRBV7-2 and TRBJ2-7, is GAGVSQSPSNKVTEKGKDVELRCDPISGHTALYWYRQSLGQGLEFLIYFQGNSAPDKSGLPSDRFSAERTGGSVSTLTIQRTQQEDSAVYLCASSLGPMSYEQYFGPGTRLTVT.

The rearrangement joins TRBV6-2 or TRBV6-3 to TRBJ2-7; TRBD2 matches at 14 bases. Germline V lookup: CDR1 MNHEY, CDR2 SVGEGT. With V trimmed by 3 bases and J by 4 bases, 17 bases remained unmatched. The CDR3 runs to 20 residues. The CDR3 spells CASSYPRPFGRTSGRYEQYF. The CDR3 nucleotides read TGTGCCAGCAGTTATCCGCGTCCGTTCGGGCGGACTAGCGGGAGGTACGAGCAGTACTTC.

This chain uses TRBV19 with TRBJ1-2; 8 bases align to TRBD1. This CDR3 region has 13 residues. Looked up from germline, CDR1 is LNHDA and CDR2 is SQIVND (reference sequence). The junction had 6 bases not matched to a gene; V was cut back by 6 bases and J by 6 bases. The CDR3 loop reads CASSSTGANGYTF. The CDR3 DNA follows: TGTGCCAGTAGCTCGACAGGGGCTAATGGCTACACCTTC.

The J gene is TRBJ2-7, the V gene TRBV19; 10 nucleotides line up with TRBD1. V lost 5 bases to trimming and J lost 1 base; unmatched junction nucleotides: 8. This CDR3 has 16 amino acids. Germline lookup yields CDR1 LNHDA and CDR2 SQIVND (reference sequence). The CDR3 reads CASSDQTGGNSYEQYF. The CDR3 region has the DNA TGTGCCAGTAGTGACCAGACAGGGGGCAATTCCTACGAGCAGTACTTC.

This rearrangement joins TRBV11-2 to TRBJ2-3, with 7 bases fitting TRBD2. There are 14 residues in the CDR3. V lost 4 bases, J lost 2 bases, and 3 bases stayed unmatched. Germline V CDR1 and CDR2: SGHAT, FQNNGV. As DNA, the CDR3 is TGTGCCAGCAGCTCTCGACTAGCCACAGATACGCAGTATTTT. It yields the protein CASSSRLATDTQYF.

This chain connects TRBV6-4 to TRBJ2-4, with 7 bases matching TRBD1. The CDR3 runs to 16 residues. With V trimmed by 0 bases and J by 8 bases, 10 bases remained unmatched. In germline, CDR1 is MRHNA, CDR2 SNTAGT. CDR3 residues: CASSDSNDRDEHIQYF. The CDR3 nucleotides read TGTGCCAGCAGTGACTCCAATGACAGGGATGAGCACATTCAGTACTTC.

The V and J genes are TRBV9 and TRBJ2-1; 8 positions match TRBD1. The V gene's germline CDR1 is SGDLS and CDR2 YYNGEE. With V trimmed by 0 bases and J by 7 bases, 12 bases remained unmatched. This CDR3 spans 17 amino acids. CDR3 DNA: TGTGCCAGCAGCGTAGAGGATCAGGGGGCGATTGCGAATGAGCAGTTCTTC. This encodes CASSVEDQGAIANEQFF.

V is TRBV6-6 and J is TRBJ1-2, with TRBD1 as a possible D gene (5 bases). The CDR3 runs to 14 residues. In germline, CDR1 is MNHNY, CDR2 SVGAGI (reference sequence). The V gene lost 2 bases and the J gene lost 1 base, with 8 bases spanning the gap. Written as DNA, the CDR3 is TGTGCCAGCAGTTACCTCAGGGTTAACTATGGCTACACCTTC. This translates into CASSYLRVNYGYTF.

The V gene is TRBV5-4, the J gene TRBJ2-2; tentatively, D is TRBD2 (5 bases). The CDR3 spans 14 residues. Germline loops: CDR1 SGHNT, CDR2 YYREEE (reference sequence). V lost 4 bases, J lost 5 bases, and 12 bases lay in between. The CDR3 is CASSPRVGTGELFF. In DNA form, the CDR3 reads TGTGCCAGCAGCCCGAGGGTGGGAACCGGGGAGCTGTTTTTT.

CDR3 nucleotides: TGTGCCAGCAACCCCCGGCGGGAGGGCCTGTACGAGCAGTACTTC. Translation gives CASNPRREGLYEQYF. V usage is TRBV7-2 and J usage is TRBJ2-7, with 9 nucleotides matching TRBD2. The CDR3 contains 15 residues. Looked up from germline, CDR1 is SGHTA and CDR2 is FQGNSA. The ends lost 7 bases at V and 4 bases at J; junction bases unmatched: 11.

The rearrangement uses TRBV7-8 and TRBJ2-7, with TRBD2 matching over 9 bases. This CDR3 comprises 15 residues. Germline lookup yields CDR1 SGHVS and CDR2 FQNEAQ. The V gene end was trimmed by 5 bases and the J gene end by 2 bases; junction bases not matched to a gene: 7. The CDR3 loop is CASSRGASGAYEQYF. CDR3 nucleotides: TGTGCCAGCAGCCGAGGGGCTAGCGGGGCCTACGAGCAGTACTTC. The variable domain in full, completed from reference TRBV7-8 and TRBJ2-7, reads GAGVSQSPRYKVAKRGQDVALRCDPISGHVSLFWYQQALGQGPEFLTYFQNEAQLDKSGLPSDRFFAERPEGSVSTLKIQRTQQEDSAVYLCASSRGASGAYEQYFGPGTRLTVT.

This chain connects TRBV27 to TRBJ1-3; D remains unclear. Looked up from germline, CDR1 is MNHEY and CDR2 is SMNVEV (reference sequence). The CDR3 spans 13 residues. V shed 2 bases and J shed 4 bases, with 6 bases lying between them. The CDR3 spells CASSLGQGNTIYF. The CDR3 region has the DNA TGTGCCAGCAGTTTAGGCCAGGGAAACACCATATATTTT.

J is TRBJ1-5 and V is TRBV6-5; 7 bases map to TRBD1. CDR1 is MNHEY, CDR2 SVGAGI, per germline. This CDR3 has 14 amino acids. With V trimmed by 5 bases and J by 3 bases, 4 bases remained unmatched. The CDR3 sequence: CASSKGQFNQPQHF. CDR3 DNA sequence: TGTGCCAGCAGTAAGGGACAGTTCAATCAGCCCCAGCATTTT.

This clone showed up just once. This rearrangement joins TRBV6-1 to TRBJ2-3; 11 positions agree with TRBD2. The CDR3 covers 16 residues. The germline V gene encodes CDR1 MNHNS and CDR2 SASEGT. V was pared by 2 bases and J by 5 bases, with 6 bases of the junction left unmatched. CDR3 loop: CASSEIAGGPGDTQYF. DNA for the CDR3: TGTGCCAGCAGTGAAATAGCGGGAGGGCCGGGAGATACGCAGTATTTT.

This chain connects TRBV5-4 to TRBJ1-1; D is perhaps TRBD1 (6 bases). With 6 bases removed from V and 1 base from J, the gap between germline ends came to 19 bases. The CDR3 has 16 amino acids. Germline values: CDR1 SGHNT, CDR2 YYREEE (reference sequence). CDR3 sequence reads: CASMVAGARENTEAFF. In nucleotides, the CDR3 is TGTGCCAGCATGGTGGCAGGGGCTCGGGAGAACACTGAAGCTTTCTTT.

This chain uses TRBV6-2 or TRBV6-3 with TRBJ2-3; D is unclear. Germline CDR1 MNHEY, CDR2 SVGEGT. This CDR3 is 16 amino acids long. The V end lost 0 bases, the J end lost 2 bases, and 12 bases lay between the germline ends. The CDR3 reads CASSYSNAEDTDTQYF. The CDR3 DNA reads TGTGCCAGCAGTTACTCGAATGCCGAGGACACAGATACGCAGTATTTT.